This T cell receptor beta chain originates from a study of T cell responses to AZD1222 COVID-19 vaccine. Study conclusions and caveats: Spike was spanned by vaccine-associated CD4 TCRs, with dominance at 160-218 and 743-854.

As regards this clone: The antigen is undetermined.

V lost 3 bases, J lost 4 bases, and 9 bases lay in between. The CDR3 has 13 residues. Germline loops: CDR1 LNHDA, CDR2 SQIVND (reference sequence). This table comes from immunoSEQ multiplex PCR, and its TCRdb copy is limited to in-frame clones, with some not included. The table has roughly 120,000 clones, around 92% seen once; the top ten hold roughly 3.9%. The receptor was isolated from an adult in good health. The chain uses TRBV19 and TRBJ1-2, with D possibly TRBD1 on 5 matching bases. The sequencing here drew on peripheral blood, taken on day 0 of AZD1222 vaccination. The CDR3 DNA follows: TGTGCCAGTAGTATGTTACAGGCCTATGGCTACACCTTC. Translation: CASSMLQAYGYTF.